The 20 T cell receptor beta chains below were found in one sample sequenced in a study of cytotoxic CD8 clonotypes in ibrutinib-treated CLL. Clones were read by immunoSEQ multiplex PCR, and TCRdb kept only the in-frame ones, dropping some. The table shows some 130,000 clones, with less than 95% occurring only once. The starting material was PBMCs, obtained after 12 months of ibrutinib treatment. Receptors originate from a human donor with chronic lymphocytic leukemia.

V is TRBV30 and J is TRBJ2-3; unclear D gene. CDR3 length equals 12 residues. Trimming left V 0 bases short and J 2 bases short, with 3 bases between. From germline, CDR1 is GTSNPN and CDR2 SVGIG (reference sequence). Written as DNA, the CDR3 is TGTGCCTGGAGTGTAACCACAGATACGCAGTATTTT. This sequence encodes CAWSVTTDTQYF.

Turning to this clone: The same CDR3 can be traced to other DNA sequences in this sample. The gene calls are TRBV11-3 and TRBJ2-1, with 8 bases matching TRBD1. The germline gives CDR1 SGHNT, CDR2 YENEEA. The CDR3 contains 14 residues. After removal of 0 bases from V and 8 bases from J, the junction contained 3 bases not matched to a gene. The CDR3 is CASSLDRGRDEQFF. In DNA, the CDR3 is TGTGCCAGCAGCTTAGACAGGGGGCGGGATGAGCAGTTCTTC. The whole variable domain, remainder taken from reference TRBV11-3 and TRBJ2-1, is EAGVVQSPRYKIIEKKQPVAFWCNPISGHNTLYWYLQNLGQGPELLIRYENEEAVDDSQLPKDRFSAERLKGVDSTLKIQPAELGDSAVYLCASSLDRGRDEQFFGPGTRLTVL.

The chain links TRBV7-3 to TRBJ1-6; 8 bases map to TRBD1. The germline V gene encodes CDR1 SGHTA and CDR2 FQGTGA. With 2 bases clipped from V and 10 bases from J, the junction kept 7 bases outside the gene matches. This CDR3 is built from 15 residues. The CDR3 region is CASSLQGAQDSPLHF. CDR3 bases: TGTGCCAGCAGCTTACAGGGGGCCCAGGACTCACCCCTCCACTTT.

This chain uses TRBV10-3 with TRBJ1-1; perhaps TRBD1 as D (5 bases). V lost 7 bases, J lost 3 bases, and 12 bases lay in between. Germline V gene sequence: CDR1 ENHRY, CDR2 SYGVKD. This CDR3 is 13 amino acids long. In DNA, the CDR3 is TGTGCCATCAAGGAAAAAGGGGACACTGAAGCTTTCTTT. This encodes CAIKEKGDTEAFF.

The rearrangement links TRBV7-8 to TRBJ1-5, with a tentative D call TRBD1 (5 bases). The germline CDR1 and CDR2 sequences are SGHVS and FQNEAQ. Trimming removed 2 bases at V and 3 bases at J, with 11 bases between. The CDR3 sequence is 15 residues long. This CDR3 reads CASSLRDFPNQPQHF. CDR3 nucleotide sequence: TGTGCCAGCAGCTTAAGGGACTTCCCCAATCAGCCCCAGCATTTT. Together with reference TRBV7-8 and TRBJ1-5, the CDR3 gives the full variable domain: GAGVSQSPRYKVAKRGQDVALRCDPISGHVSLFWYQQALGQGPEFLTYFQNEAQLDKSGLPSDRFFAERPEGSVSTLKIQRTQQEDSAVYLCASSLRDFPNQPQHFGDGTRLSIL.

The DNA for the CDR3 is TGTGCCAGCAGCTCCCCTAGCGGAACGAACACCGGGGAGCTGTTTTTT. This translates into CASSSPSGTNTGELFF. The chain links TRBV9 to TRBJ2-2, with TRBD2 matching 7 bases. From germline, CDR1 is SGDLS and CDR2 YYNGEE. CDR3 length: 16 amino acids. Trimming removed 4 bases from V and 0 bases from J; junction bases left unmatched: 6.

This chain joins TRBV5-1 and TRBJ2-2; 10 bases match TRBD1. The CDR3 runs 15 residues. After removal of 4 bases from V and 4 bases from J, the junction contained 4 bases not matched to a gene. The germline V gene encodes CDR1 SGHRS and CDR2 YFSETQ. In DNA form, the CDR3 reads TGCGCCAGCAGCCCGGGACAGGGGCCCACCGGGGAGCTGTTTTTT. It yields the protein CASSPGQGPTGELFF.

The rearrangement uses TRBV6-4 and TRBJ2-2; D is possibly TRBD2 (6 bases). CDR3 length equals 16 residues. Germline lookup yields CDR1 MRHNA and CDR2 SNTAGT. V was shortened by 0 bases and J by 0 bases, with 8 bases between the two germline ends. The CDR3, as DNA: TGTGCCAGCAGTGACTCGGCGGGGCCGAACACCGGGGAGCTGTTTTTT. Translation: CASSDSAGPNTGELFF.

The chain has TRBV18 and TRBJ2-1; D is unclear. From germline, CDR1 is KGHSH and CDR2 LQKENI. CDR3 length equals 11 residues. Trimming cost V 5 bases and J 5 bases, with 4 bases left between them. DNA for the CDR3: TGTGCCAGCTCAGGCGACAATGAGCAGTTCTTC. This codes for CASSGDNEQFF.

This clone was detected only once. The chain recombines TRBV2 with TRBJ2-1, with D tentatively TRBD2 (5 bases). This CDR3 contains 16 residues. V lost 6 bases and J 0 bases, leaving 15 bases between the germline ends. CDR1 is SNHLY and CDR2 is FYNNEI in the germline V gene. CDR3 bases: TGTGCCAGCAGGGAGGACGCATACCCCTCCTACAATGAGCAGTTCTTC. It translates to CASREDAYPSYNEQFF. The full variable domain, with the rest looked up from reference TRBV2 and TRBJ2-1, is EPEVTQTPSHQVTQMGQEVILRCVPISNHLYFYWYRQILGQKVEFLVSFYNNEISEKSEIFDDQFSVERPDGSNFTLKIRSTKLEDSAMYFCASREDAYPSYNEQFFGPGTRLTVL.

The chain joins TRBV18 to TRBJ2-1; 8 bases are shared with TRBD2. Per germline, CDR1 KGHSH and CDR2 LQKENI. The CDR3 consists of 14 residues. V gave up 6 bases and J gave up 2 bases; unmatched junction bases: 3. CDR3 sequence reads: CASSPGLAYNEQFF. As DNA, the CDR3 is TGTGCCAGCTCTCCGGGACTAGCCTACAATGAGCAGTTCTTC. The full variable domain, completed using reference TRBV18 and TRBJ2-1, is NAGVMQNPRHLVRRRGQEARLRCSPMKGHSHVYWYRQLPEEGLKFMVYLQKENIIDESGMPKERFSAEFPKEGPSILRIQQVVRGDSAAYFCASSPGLAYNEQFFGPGTRLTVL.

CDR3 sequence: CASSATLTGLDEAFF. The CDR3 region has the DNA TGTGCCAGCAGTGCGACCTTGACAGGGTTGGATGAAGCTTTCTTT. This chain joins TRBV25-1 and TRBJ1-1, with TRBD1 identical over 7 bases. The CDR3 is 15 residues long. Germline loops: CDR1 MGHDK, CDR2 SYGVNS. The V segment lost 4 bases and the J segment 7 bases; nucleotides outside the gene matches: 12.

This clone was observed a single time. This rearrangement joins TRBV27 to TRBJ1-5, with D possibly being TRBD1 (6 bases). The CDR3 runs 15 residues. V gave up 5 bases and J gave up 0 bases, with 11 bases separating them. Germline CDR1 reads MNHEY; CDR2 reads SMNVEV (reference sequence). CDR3 in amino acids: CASSKLGASNQPQHF. The DNA for the CDR3 is TGTGCCAGCAGTAAATTGGGGGCTAGCAATCAGCCCCAGCATTTT.

The chain couples TRBV19 to TRBJ1-4, with 8 bases aligning to TRBD1. The CDR3 contains 16 residues. V was pared by 2 bases and J by 0 bases, with 2 bases of the junction left unmatched. Germline V gene data show CDR1 as LNHDA and CDR2 as SQIVND (reference sequence). The CDR3 DNA reads TGTGCCAGTAGTATACAGGGGGCCACAACTAATGAAAAACTGTTTTTT. This codes for CASSIQGATTNEKLFF.

V usage is TRBV4-2 and J usage is TRBJ1-3; D is ambiguous. Trimming stripped 2 bases from V and 0 bases from J, with 20 bases between. CDR1 and CDR2 (germline): LGHNA, YNFKEQ. CDR3 length: 19 amino acids. The CDR3: CASSQLRPGSEFSGNTIYF. The CDR3 DNA reads TGTGCCAGCAGCCAACTTAGGCCAGGCTCCGAGTTCTCTGGAAACACCATATATTTT.

The chain joins TRBV4-1 to TRBJ2-7; D is possibly TRBD2 (6 bases). Germline V gene data show CDR1 as MGHRA and CDR2 as YSYEKL. The CDR3 covers 14 residues. The V end lost 7 bases, the J end lost 2 bases, and 15 bases lay between the germline ends. In DNA, the CDR3 is TGCGCCAGCAAGCGGCCTGCGGGACCCTACGAGCAGTACTTC. Amino acid sequence: CASKRPAGPYEQYF.

V usage is TRBV5-1 and J usage is TRBJ1-4, with D perhaps TRBD1 (5 bases). Germline CDR1 is SGHRS and CDR2 is YFSETQ. Trimming removed 4 bases at V and 5 bases at J, with 12 bases between. The CDR3 totals 14 residues. The CDR3 spells CASSPGTANEKLFF. For the CDR3, the DNA is TGCGCCAGCAGCCCGGGGACCGCCAATGAAAAACTGTTTTTT.

The chain combines TRBV7-2 with TRBJ1-1, with D perhaps matching TRBD1 (5 bases). Germline CDR1 is SGHTA and CDR2 is FQGNSA. The CDR3 totals 16 residues. With 3 bases removed from V and 0 bases from J, the gap between germline ends came to 14 bases. This CDR3 reads CASSLTATNMNTEAFF. The CDR3 DNA reads as TGTGCCAGCAGCTTGACAGCTACTAACATGAACACTGAAGCTTTCTTT. Full variable domain (rest looked up from reference TRBV7-2 and TRBJ1-1): GAGVSQSPSNKVTEKGKDVELRCDPISGHTALYWYRQSLGQGLEFLIYFQGNSAPDKSGLPSDRFSAERTGGSVSTLTIQRTQQEDSAVYLCASSLTATNMNTEAFFGQGTRLTVV.

V and J are TRBV18 and TRBJ2-7, with 9 bases that match TRBD1. The CDR3 length is 17 residues. The germline gives CDR1 KGHSH, CDR2 LQKENI. Trimming removed 6 bases from V and 1 base from J; junction bases left unmatched: 13. The CDR3 coding sequence is TGTGCCAGCTCGCAGGTTAAACAGGGGGCGCCTTCCTACGAGCAGTACTTC. It yields the protein CASSQVKQGAPSYEQYF.

CDR3 sequence: CASSLTSGTRETQYF. In DNA, the CDR3 is TGTGCCAGCAGCTTGACTAGCGGGACGAGGGAGACCCAGTACTTC. The chain has TRBV11-3 and TRBJ2-5, with 11 bases fitting TRBD2. Per germline, CDR1 SGHNT and CDR2 YENEEA. J was trimmed by 5 bases and V by 3 bases; bases with no gene match: 5. The CDR3 is 15 amino acids.